This TCR beta chain was documented in a study of T-cell reconstitution after alpha-beta-depleted transplantation in children. Study results and limitations: TCRbeta diversity was high at day 60 in some patients (a result of surviving recipient T cells and thymic progenitors). Several hundred expanded graft clones reportedly were the source of alpha-beta T cells about two months after transplant. Newly made T cells mostly supplied T-cell counts and diversity one year after transplant.

Regarding this clonotype: The antigen remains undetermined.

The germline V gene encodes CDR1 SEHNR and CDR2 FQNEAQ (reference sequence). The CDR3 covers 17 residues. The junction had 8 bases not matched to a gene; V was cut back by 5 bases and J by 0 bases. TCRbeta library construction was performed incorporating unique molecular identifiers. TCRdb processed the PCR reads anew with MiXCR; each CDR3 protein has one entry. The repertoire holds 700,000 to 950,000 distinct CDR3 sequences, with around 15% as singletons. The material sequenced was PBMCs, mostly from graft donor cells, taken 360 days after TCRalphabeta/CD19-depleted stem cell transplant. The sequence was collected from a male patient between 5 and 17 years old who had a stem cell transplant for acute lymphoblastic leukemia, so the T cells may come from the graft donor. This chain links TRBV7-9 with TRBJ2-5, with TRBD2 identical over 11 bases. CDR3: CASSTARTSGHQETQYF. CDR3 coding DNA: TGTGCCAGCAGCACGGCCCGGACTAGCGGGCACCAAGAGACCCAGTACTTC.